The 32 T cell receptor beta chains given below trace back to one sample, sequenced in a study of T cell repertoires in cytomegalovirus infection. TCRdb used MiXCR to reprocess the reads, holding one entry per CDR3 protein. The data hold tens of thousands of distinct CDR3 sequences, with roughly half observed a single time. For these receptors, no antigen is known. Specimen: CD8+ T cells from cultured PBMCs, collected from culture after CMV antigen stimulation. All receptors come from a human donor in good health (CMV status not recorded). Some clones in this sample may be carry-over from other donors' samples.

The rearrangement joins TRBV27 to TRBJ2-3, with D perhaps matching TRBD2 (6 bases). Trimming took off 4 bases at V and 2 bases at J, with 13 bases between the two ends. This CDR3 comprises 15 residues. Germline CDR1 and CDR2: MNHEY and SMNVEV (reference sequence). The CDR3 here is CASSWGLNPTDTQYF. Written as DNA, the CDR3 is TGTGCCAGCAGTTGGGGACTCAACCCCACAGATACGCAGTATTTT.

The gene calls are TRBV20-1 and TRBJ2-5, with D possibly TRBD2 on 7 matching bases. V was clipped by 3 bases and J by 5 bases, with 22 bases between them. The CDR3 has 16 amino acids. CDR1 and CDR2 from the germline V gene are DFQATT and SNEGSKA (reference sequence). This chain's CDR3 is CSASAPGGHLTETQYF. CDR3 DNA sequence: TGCAGTGCTAGCGCTCCGGGGGGCCATTTAACGGAGACCCAGTACTTC.

This rearrangement joins TRBV11-1 to TRBJ1-6; D gene ambiguous. This CDR3 spans 14 amino acids. V lost 3 bases and J lost 7, with 10 bases in between. CDR1 is SGHAT and CDR2 is FQDESV in the germline V gene (reference sequence). CDR3: CASSFVVGNSPLHF. In DNA form, the CDR3 reads TGTGCCAGCAGCTTCGTAGTCGGCAATTCACCCCTCCACTTT.

This clonotype has a single count. The DNA for the CDR3 is TGTGCCAGCAGTGTCCCTCGGACAGGGGGCGACCGGCAGCCCCAGCATTTT. Encoded protein: CASSVPRTGGDRQPQHF. J is TRBJ1-5 and V is TRBV6-1; 11 bases align to TRBD1. The CDR3 sequence is 17 residues long. Germline V gives CDR1 MNHNS, CDR2 SASEGT. J was trimmed by 7 bases and V by 4 bases; bases with no gene match: 12.

This clonotype was counted only a few times. The rearrangement uses TRBV4-1 and TRBJ2-2; 12 bases map to TRBD2. V lost 1 base and J lost 0; bases outside the gene matches: 3. This CDR3 spans 18 amino acids. CDR1 and CDR2 (germline): MGHRA, YSYEKL. The CDR3 here is CASSQGLAGVTNTGELFF. The CDR3, as DNA: TGCGCCAGCAGCCAAGGACTAGCGGGGGTAACGAACACCGGGGAGCTGTTTTTT.

This rearrangement joins TRBV12-3 or TRBV12-4 to TRBJ2-3, with 11 positions matching TRBD2. After removal of 5 bases from V and 1 base from J, the junction contained 11 bases not matched to a gene. The CDR3 spans 18 residues. CDR3 bases: TGTGCCAGCAGTCCTGGACTAGCGGGCCCCGGGGGCACAGATACGCAGTATTTT. Its translation: CASSPGLAGPGGTDTQYF.

This clonotype showed up just a few times. The chain couples TRBV19 to TRBJ2-1; 9 nucleotides match TRBD2. This CDR3 has 14 residues. V lost 3 bases to trimming and J lost 8 bases; unmatched junction nucleotides: 5. Germline loops: CDR1 LNHDA, CDR2 SQIVND (reference sequence). CDR3 sequence reads: CASSIGGRAHEQFF. In DNA form, the CDR3 reads TGTGCCAGTAGTATCGGCGGGAGGGCCCATGAGCAGTTCTTC.

This clonotype turned up a few times. V is TRBV7-8 and J is TRBJ2-7, with TRBD2 as a possible D gene (5 bases). CDR3 size: 15 residues. Germline-derived CDR1 and CDR2 are SGHVS and FQNEAQ. V gave up 1 base and J gave up 3 bases, with 13 bases separating them. CDR3 protein: CASSLEAAPNYEQYF. CDR3 bases: TGTGCCAGCAGCTTAGAAGCGGCACCTAACTACGAGCAGTACTTC.

A single count supports this clonotype. The chain combines TRBV7-6 with TRBJ2-2; D tentatively fits TRBD1 or TRBD2 (6 bases each). Trimming left V 0 bases short and J 3 bases short, with 20 bases between. The CDR3 is made up of 19 amino acids. Germline-derived CDR1 and CDR2 are SGHVS and FNYEAQ. The DNA for the CDR3 is TGTGCCAGCAGCTTAGCGCCTGGACAAGGGGGGCTACACACCGGGGAGCTGTTTTTT. It encodes CASSLAPGQGGLHTGELFF.

J is TRBJ2-1 and V is TRBV11-1; D might be TRBD2 (6 bases). Trimming took 5 bases from V and 0 from J, leaving 14 bases between them. CDR1 and CDR2 from the germline V gene are SGHAT and FQDESV (reference sequence). CDR3 length equals 16 residues. The CDR3 is CASSPGGVSSYNEQFF. The CDR3 coding sequence is TGTGCCAGCAGCCCTGGCGGGGTTAGCTCCTACAATGAGCAGTTCTTC. Filled out from reference TRBV11-1 and TRBJ2-1, the complete variable domain reads EAEVAQSPRYKITEKSQAVAFWCDPISGHATLYWYRQILGQGPELLVQFQDESVVDDSQLPKDRFSAERLKGVDSTLKIQPAELGDSAMYLCASSPGGVSSYNEQFFGPGTRLTVL.

As DNA, the CDR3 is TGTGCCCTCCACGAGTCAGGGGGATCAGCAGATACGCAGTATTTT. Amino acid sequence: CALHESGGSADTQYF. V usage is TRBV10-3 and J usage is TRBJ2-3; 7 nucleotides match TRBD1. The CDR3 spans 15 residues. Germline V lookup: CDR1 ENHRY, CDR2 SYGVKD. V shed 11 bases, J shed 4 bases, and the junction held 15 bases outside the gene matches.

This clonotype turned up a few times. The V and J genes are TRBV15 and TRBJ1-4, with D hard to call. CDR3 length equals 16 residues. Germline V gives CDR1 LNHNV, CDR2 YYDKDF (reference sequence). Trimming pared 3 bases from V and 0 bases from J, leaving 11 bases between. The CDR3 protein is CATSSLAGATNEKLFF. The CDR3 DNA reads as TGTGCCACCAGCAGTTTAGCGGGAGCAACTAATGAAAAACTGTTTTTT.

This chain joins TRBV7-9 and TRBJ2-3; TRBD1 matches 7 bases. CDR1 is SEHNR and CDR2 is FQNEAQ in the germline V gene (reference sequence). Unmatched junction bases numbered 9, after V lost 5 bases and J lost 4 bases. The length of the CDR3 is 15 residues. DNA for the CDR3: TGTGCCAGCAGCCAGAGGGGGCGGCCCCCAGATACGCAGTATTTT. Its translation is CASSQRGRPPDTQYF.

The chain recombines TRBV30 with TRBJ2-6, with TRBD1 identical over 7 bases. The CDR3 consists of 18 residues. With V trimmed by 2 bases and J by 0 bases, 10 bases remained unmatched. Germline lookup yields CDR1 GTSNPN and CDR2 SVGIG (reference sequence). CDR3 amino acids: CAWSPRTGGSSGANVLTF. In DNA form, the CDR3 reads TGTGCCTGGAGTCCGCGGACAGGTGGGAGCTCTGGGGCCAACGTCCTGACTTTC.

The CDR3 is CATRTGGDTEAFF. The DNA of the CDR3 is TGTGCCACCCGAACAGGGGGTGACACTGAAGCTTTCTTT. The chain uses TRBV19 and TRBJ1-1; 8 bases match TRBD1. Germline V CDR1 and CDR2: LNHDA, SQIVND (reference sequence). Trimming cost V 10 bases and J 3 bases; bases outside gene matches: 7. The CDR3 length is 13 residues.

This rearrangement joins TRBV7-2 to TRBJ1-5, with a possible D match to TRBD1 (5 bases). This CDR3 spans 17 amino acids. Trimming left V 1 base short and J 1 base short, with 14 bases between. Per the germline V gene, CDR1 is SGHTA and CDR2 is FQGNSA. This chain's CDR3 is CASSLGTGPLSNQPQHF. The CDR3 bases are TGTGCCAGCAGCTTAGGTACAGGCCCTTTGAGCAATCAGCCCCAGCATTTT.

This chain links TRBV19 with TRBJ1-2; D is undetermined. V lost 5 bases, J lost 14 bases, and 21 bases lay in between. The germline V gene has CDR1 LNHDA and CDR2 SQIVND (reference sequence). The CDR3 runs 13 residues. Here the CDR3 DNA reads TGTGCCAGTAGTCCCCGGGAGCCCTATGGCTGGACCTTC. Translation: CASSPREPYGWTF.

Turning to this clonotype: Germline and junction disagree at one end, which may indicate a read error. The genes are TRBV6-5 and TRBJ1-1; D gene ambiguous. The CDR3 totals 13 residues. Germline lookup yields CDR1 MNHEY and CDR2 SVGAGI. CDR3 loop: CGSASGVGTEAFF. The DNA for the CDR3 is TGTGGCAGCGCCTCGGGAGTCGGGACTGAAGCTTTCTTT.

This clonotype was recorded a few times. The chain employs TRBV7-3 and TRBJ2-1, with 7 nucleotides matching TRBD1. Per the germline V gene, CDR1 is SGHTA and CDR2 is FQGTGA. V lost 4 bases to trimming and J lost 6 bases; unmatched junction nucleotides: 3. The CDR3 extends over 13 amino acids. The chain's CDR3 is CASSSGTVNEQFF. CDR3 sequence (DNA): TGTGCCAGCAGCTCCGGGACAGTCAATGAGCAGTTCTTC.

In DNA, the CDR3 is TGTGCCAGTAGTATAACGACTAGCGGAGCAAATGAGCAGTTCTTC. As protein: CASSITTSGANEQFF. This chain connects TRBV19 to TRBJ2-1; 9 bases agree with TRBD2. Germline CDR1 reads LNHDA; CDR2 reads SQIVND (reference sequence). Trimming at V came to 2 bases and at J to 7 bases, leaving 6 bases not matched to a gene. CDR3 size: 15 residues.

This clonotype was found a few times. This chain joins TRBV7-9 and TRBJ2-1; D possibly matches TRBD1 or TRBD2 (5 bases each). Per germline, CDR1 SEHNR and CDR2 FQNEAQ (reference sequence). V dropped 5 bases and J dropped 0 bases, with 14 bases sitting between them. CDR3 size: 16 residues. As DNA, the CDR3 is TGTGCCAGCAGCCCGGGGACCGCGAGCTCCTACAATGAGCAGTTCTTC. This sequence encodes CASSPGTASSYNEQFF.

This chain links TRBV6-6 with TRBJ2-5, with a possible D match to TRBD1 (6 bases). The CDR3 is 13 amino acids. Germline CDR1 reads MNHNY; CDR2 reads SVGAGI (reference sequence). V shed 5 bases and J shed 1 base, with 8 bases lying between them. The CDR3 spells CASSEGVQETQYF. CDR3 coding DNA: TGTGCCAGCAGTGAGGGGGTCCAAGAGACCCAGTACTTC.

This clonotype was seen more than once but under ten times. The chain employs TRBV29-1 and TRBJ2-2; the D gene is possibly TRBD1 (6 bases). Trimming removed 3 bases from V and 2 bases from J, with 10 bases in between. This CDR3 spans 14 amino acids. From germline, CDR1 is SQVTM and CDR2 ANQGSEA. The CDR3 spells CSVDRGGNTGELFF. The CDR3 DNA reads as TGCAGCGTTGATCGAGGGGGTAACACCGGGGAGCTGTTTTTT.

This clonotype is a singleton in its sample. The CDR3 DNA reads TGTGCCATCAGTGAGGAGGGACAGGGTTACGAGCAGTACTTC. Its protein product is CAISEEGQGYEQYF. The genes are TRBV10-3 and TRBJ2-7, with 9 bases that match TRBD1. The germline V gene has CDR1 ENHRY and CDR2 SYGVKD. This CDR3 region has 14 residues. V shed 2 bases and J 4 bases; nucleotides not matched to a gene: 3.

J is TRBJ1-3 and V is TRBV4-2; no definite D call. The CDR3 extends over 14 amino acids. Germline V gives CDR1 LGHNA, CDR2 YNFKEQ. Trimming shortened V by 3 bases and J by 4 bases, and 10 bases separated the two germline ends. The CDR3 here is CASSQKGTGNTIYF. CDR3 bases: TGTGCCAGCAGCCAGAAGGGAACGGGAAACACCATATATTTT.

This chain links TRBV6-2 or TRBV6-3 with TRBJ1-2, with no clear D. The CDR3 spans 14 residues. V lost 6 bases and J 5 bases, leaving 16 bases between the germline ends. The V gene's germline CDR1 is MNHEY and CDR2 SVGEGT. CDR3 sequence: CASRKPGPYYGYTF. The CDR3 DNA sequence: TGTGCCAGCAGGAAACCGGGTCCCTATTATGGCTACACCTTC.

The chain links TRBV2 to TRBJ2-6, with TRBD1 as a possible D gene (6 bases). Between the trimmed V and J ends, which lost 6 bases and 3 bases, there was a span of 15 bases. The CDR3 is 16 residues long. Germline loops: CDR1 SNHLY, CDR2 FYNNEI. The CDR3 sequence is CASRSGDVGGANVLTF. The DNA of the CDR3 is TGTGCCAGCAGGTCAGGGGATGTAGGTGGGGCCAACGTCCTGACTTTC.

This clonotype was counted a single time. The V call is TRBV7-9, the J call TRBJ1-2, with a weak D call TRBD1 (5 bases). The V gene's germline CDR1 is SEHNR and CDR2 FQNEAQ (reference sequence). This CDR3 contains 14 residues. Trimming removed 4 bases at V and 5 bases at J, with 14 bases between. CDR3 in amino acids: CASSSGRNFYGYTF. DNA for the CDR3: TGTGCCAGCAGCTCGGGACGGAACTTTTATGGCTACACCTTC.

The gene calls are TRBV2 and TRBJ2-7; D is unclear. The V gene lost 1 base and the J gene lost 2 bases, with 9 bases spanning the gap. CDR3 size: 14 residues. Germline CDR1 reads SNHLY; CDR2 reads FYNNEI. The chain's CDR3 is CASSEGFRAYEQYF. CDR3 bases: TGTGCCAGCAGTGAAGGGTTTCGAGCCTACGAGCAGTACTTC.

This clonotype has a handful of counts. The chain has TRBV4-1 and TRBJ2-1; 11 nucleotides line up with TRBD2. V shed 1 base, J shed 0 bases, and the junction held 17 bases outside the gene matches. The CDR3 is 22 residues long. Germline V lookup: CDR1 MGHRA, CDR2 YSYEKL. The CDR3 loop reads CASSQGGQMGLAVHISYNEQFF. The CDR3 DNA is TGCGCCAGCAGCCAAGGGGGACAGATGGGACTAGCGGTCCACATCTCCTACAATGAGCAGTTCTTC.

This CDR3 is CASSSRGGGQETQYF. CDR3 nucleotide sequence: TGTGCCAGCAGTTCCCGGGGGGGGGGCCAAGAGACCCAGTACTTC. The rearrangement joins TRBV12-3 or TRBV12-4 to TRBJ2-5; 8 positions match TRBD2. The CDR3 spans 15 residues. The V and J ends lost 4 bases and 1 base, in that order; junction bases with no gene match: 5.

The chain couples TRBV2 to TRBJ2-5; D is possibly TRBD1 (6 bases). CDR3 size: 12 residues. Germline V gene lookup returns CDR1 SNHLY and CDR2 FYNNEI. The CDR3 loop reads CARDMADRSQYF. DNA of the CDR3: TGTGCGAGAGACATGGCTGACAGGAGCCAGTACTTC.